The rows below give T cell receptor beta chains drawn from one sample of a study of blood T cell dynamics during melanoma immunotherapy. Clones were sequenced by immunoSEQ multiplex PCR, and TCRdb holds only the in-frame ones, with some missing. This table holds some 15,000 clones, 70% to 90% found once. The sample was blood, taken from a patient treated with checkpoint blockade. These receptor sequences come from a human donor with melanoma. Each CDR3 is given with its conserved first and last residue. D genes are given only for firm matches. Size values are once, few and many counts, or a class for expanded clones, and some rows have none.

j_gene: TRBJ2-2
v_gene: TRBV7-9
abundance: .
d_gene: TRBD2
len: 15
CDR3aa: CASRFSGVNTGELFF
CDR3nt: TGTGCCAGCAGATTTAGCGGGGTTAACACCGGGGAGCTGTTTTTT

j_gene: TRBJ2-3
v_gene: TRBV19
abundance: .
d_gene: TRBD1
len: 17
CDR3aa: CASSIGEGQGILDTQYF
CDR3nt: TGTGCCAGTAGTATAGGTGAGGGACAGGGGATATTGGATACGCAGTATTTT

j_gene: TRBJ1-2
v_gene: TRBV6-5
abundance: .
d_gene: TRBD1
len: 13
CDR3aa: CASSRTGNYGYTF
CDR3nt: TGTGCCAGCAGCCGGACAGGGAACTATGGCTACACCTTC

j_gene: TRBJ1-2
v_gene: TRBV19
abundance: .
d_gene: .
len: 14
CDR3aa: CASSATGPGDGYTF
CDR3nt: TGTGCCAGTAGTGCCACAGGGCCCGGAGATGGCTACACCTTC

j_gene: TRBJ1-1
v_gene: TRBV5-4
abundance: .
d_gene: .
len: 13
CDR3aa: CASSQDKNTEAFF
CDR3nt: TGTGCCAGCAGCCAGGACAAGAACACTGAAGCTTTCTTT

j_gene: TRBJ2-7
v_gene: TRBV7-9
abundance: .
d_gene: TRBD1
len: 14
CDR3aa: CASSQGVGTYEQYF
CDR3nt: TGTGCCAGCAGCCAGGGGGTGGGAACCTACGAGCAGTACTTC

j_gene: TRBJ1-5
v_gene: TRBV7-9
abundance: few
d_gene: TRBD1
len: 13
CDR3aa: CASSSGTDQPQHF
CDR3nt: TGTGCCAGCAGCTCCGGGACAGATCAGCCCCAGCATTTT

j_gene: TRBJ2-3
v_gene: TRBV18
abundance: .
d_gene: TRBD1
len: 15
CDR3aa: CASSPPNRGWDTQYF
CDR3nt: TGTGCCAGCTCACCACCGAACAGGGGTTGGGATACGCAGTATTTT

j_gene: TRBJ2-3
v_gene: TRBV10-3
abundance: .
d_gene: .
len: 14
CDR3aa: CAISEVQGSDTQYF
CDR3nt: TGTGCCATCAGTGAAGTCCAGGGATCAGATACGCAGTATTTT

j_gene: TRBJ1-1
v_gene: TRBV7-2
abundance: few
d_gene: .
len: 13
CDR3aa: CASSLSFGGEAFF
CDR3nt: TGTGCCAGCAGCCTTTCGTTCGGAGGTGAAGCTTTCTTT

j_gene: TRBJ2-2
v_gene: TRBV5-1
abundance: .
d_gene: TRBD1
len: 16
CDR3aa: CASSWGDRGNTGELFF
CDR3nt: TGCGCCAGCAGCTGGGGGGACAGGGGTAACACCGGGGAGCTGTTTTTT

j_gene: TRBJ2-5
v_gene: TRBV10-3
abundance: .
d_gene: TRBD2
len: 15
CDR3aa: CAISLAGGRQETQYF
CDR3nt: TGTGCCATCAGTCTAGCGGGGGGACGTCAAGAGACCCAGTACTTC

j_gene: TRBJ1-2
v_gene: TRBV7-2
abundance: .
d_gene: .
len: 13
CDR3aa: CASSSWGNYGYTF
CDR3nt: TGTGCCAGCAGCTCCTGGGGCAACTATGGCTACACCTTC

j_gene: TRBJ2-2
v_gene: TRBV4-3
abundance: once
d_gene: .
len: 16
CDR3aa: CASSQVAGANTGELFF
CDR3nt: TGCGCCAGCAGCCAAGTGGCGGGTGCGAACACCGGGGAGCTGTTTTTT

j_gene: TRBJ1-1
v_gene: TRBV5-1
abundance: .
d_gene: .
len: 15
CDR3aa: CASSLEGPPLTEAFF
CDR3nt: TGCGCCAGCAGCTTGGAAGGGCCTCCTTTAACTGAAGCTTTCTTT

j_gene: TRBJ1-2
v_gene: TRBV7-9
abundance: .
d_gene: TRBD1
len: 13
CDR3aa: CASSTGGRWGYTF
CDR3nt: TGTGCCAGCAGCACAGGGGGTCGCTGGGGCTACACCTTC

j_gene: TRBJ2-3
v_gene: TRBV29-1
abundance: .
d_gene: .
len: 12
CDR3aa: CSVGTGRDTQYF
CDR3nt: TGCAGCGTTGGAACAGGGAGAGATACGCAGTATTTT

j_gene: TRBJ1-2
v_gene: TRBV29-1
abundance: .
d_gene: TRBD1
len: 14
CDR3aa: CSVEGRGENYGYTF
CDR3nt: TGCAGCGTTGAGGGCAGGGGGGAAAACTATGGCTACACCTTC

j_gene: TRBJ2-1
v_gene: TRBV5-6
abundance: .
d_gene: .
len: 13
CDR3aa: CASSSEQWDEQFF
CDR3nt: TGTGCCAGCAGCTCAGAACAGTGGGATGAGCAGTTCTTC

j_gene: TRBJ2-7
v_gene: TRBV19
abundance: .
d_gene: .
len: 15
CDR3aa: CASSIGLPPSYEQYF
CDR3nt: TGTGCCAGTAGTATAGGTCTTCCCCCGTCCTACGAGCAGTACTTC

j_gene: TRBJ2-1
v_gene: TRBV5-1
abundance: .
d_gene: .
len: 12
CDR3aa: CASSSVGGEQFF
CDR3nt: TGCGCCAGCAGCTCCGTCGGGGGCGAGCAGTTCTTC